One and the same sample provided the 20 T cell receptor beta chains below, sequenced in a study of vaccination and CD4 T cells after COVID-19. The treatment was: roughly ten-day PBMC culture with coronavirus spike peptide pools or control peptides (ViraFEST assay). The antigens these receptors bind are not known. An Oncomine TCR Beta short-read assay was used to sequence the DNA from cultured CD4+ T cells. TCRdb itself ran the PCR reads through MiXCR, one entry per CDR3 protein. The table shows 15,000 to 20,000 distinct CDR3 sequences, with around 30% occurring only once. Input material: cultured CD4+ T cells from blood. These receptors all stem from a human donor with COVID-19.

The J gene is TRBJ2-1, the V gene TRBV7-9, with a weak D call TRBD1 (6 bases). V gave up 2 bases and J gave up 4 bases, with 15 bases separating them. This CDR3 is 16 amino acids long. Germline V lookup: CDR1 SEHNR, CDR2 FQNEAQ (reference sequence). The CDR3 spells CASSLWSGVVYNEQFF. The CDR3 coding sequence is TGTGCCAGCAGCTTATGGTCAGGGGTTGTGTACAATGAGCAGTTCTTC.

This chain joins TRBV7-9 and TRBJ2-5; maybe TRBD1 (6 bases). Trimming removed 2 bases from V and 5 bases from J, with 12 bases in between. The germline gives CDR1 SEHNR, CDR2 FQNEAQ (reference sequence). CDR3 length: 14 residues. In nucleotides, the CDR3 is TGTGCCAGCAGCTTAATTGGGGGCAGGGAGACCCAGTACTTC. Translating gives CASSLIGGRETQYF.

This clonotype occurred a few times. This chain uses TRBV7-9 with TRBJ1-6; perhaps TRBD1 as D (5 bases). CDR3 size: 15 residues. Per germline, CDR1 SEHNR and CDR2 FQNEAQ (reference sequence). Trimming left V 1 base short and J 8 bases short, with 12 bases between. The CDR3 nucleotides read TGTGCCAGCAGCTTAGACGGGACCGGCCATTCACCCCTCCACTTT. Translating gives CASSLDGTGHSPLHF.

The V gene is TRBV6-1, the J gene TRBJ2-4, with a weak D call TRBD1 (6 bases). CDR1 and CDR2 from the germline V gene are MNHNS and SASEGT. The CDR3 consists of 15 residues. Trimming shortened V by 5 bases and J by 5 bases, and 16 bases separated the two germline ends. CDR3 sequence (DNA): TGTGCCAGCAGTACATACAGGGCTGGGGAAAACATTCAGTACTTC. This codes for CASSTYRAGENIQYF.

This chain connects TRBV12-3 or TRBV12-4 to TRBJ2-5; D gene uncertain. The V and J ends lost 3 bases and 5 bases respectively, with 10 bases between them. This CDR3 comprises 13 residues. The CDR3 reads CASSLNLRETQYF. The CDR3, as DNA: TGTGCCAGCAGTTTGAATCTGCGGGAGACCCAGTACTTC.

This clonotype was detected a few times. This chain links TRBV27 with TRBJ2-7; 8 nucleotides line up with TRBD2. This CDR3 contains 15 residues. V dropped 5 bases and J dropped 2; count of bases not matched to a gene: 8. Germline V gene data show CDR1 as MNHEY and CDR2 as SMNVEV (reference sequence). CDR3 sequence reads: CASSTREGGPYEQYF. The CDR3 DNA is TGTGCCAGCAGTACCCGGGAGGGGGGTCCCTACGAGCAGTACTTC.

This chain uses TRBV5-1 with TRBJ2-3, with a weak D call TRBD1 (6 bases). Trimming left V 1 base short and J 1 base short, with 16 bases between. The CDR3 is 17 amino acids. CDR1 is SGHRS, CDR2 YFSETQ, per germline. CDR3 coding DNA: TGCGCCAGCAGCTTGCGGGAAACAGGGTTGGGCACAGATACGCAGTATTTT. Amino acids: CASSLRETGLGTDTQYF.

The sample holds a few counts of this clonotype. J is TRBJ1-1 and V is TRBV6-5; TRBD1 is a possible D gene (5 bases). CDR1 is MNHEY, CDR2 SVGAGI, per germline. This CDR3 region has 14 residues. V was shortened by 2 bases and J by 1 base, with 8 bases between the two germline ends. The CDR3 region is CASSYHDRNTEAFF. The CDR3 nucleotides read TGTGCCAGCAGTTACCACGACAGGAACACTGAAGCTTTCTTT.

This clonotype occurred a few times. The chain uses TRBV28 and TRBJ1-3; D is undetermined. The length of the CDR3 is 15 residues. Germline V gene data show CDR1 as MDHEN and CDR2 as SYDVKM. V dropped 6 bases and J dropped 3 bases, with 15 bases sitting between them. CDR3 DNA sequence: TGTGCCAGCAGGGACGCGGTAACACTTGGAAACACCATATATTTT. It translates to CASRDAVTLGNTIYF. Combining the CDR3 with reference TRBV28 and TRBJ1-3 gives the whole variable domain DVKVTQSSRYLVKRTGEKVFLECVQDMDHENMFWYRQDPGLGLRLIYFSYDVKMKEKGDIPEGYSVSREKKERFSLILESASTNQTSMYLCASRDAVTLGNTIYFGEGSWLTVV.

The rearrangement joins TRBV5-6 to TRBJ2-2; unclear D gene. Germline V gene lookup returns CDR1 SGHDT and CDR2 YYEEEE. This CDR3 is built from 14 residues. Trimming stripped 0 bases from V and 5 bases from J, with 8 bases between. The CDR3 loop is CASSLAAITGELFF. The CDR3 nucleotides read TGTGCCAGCAGCTTGGCGGCTATTACCGGGGAGCTGTTTTTT.

CDR3 DNA: TGTGCCAGCACGATTGGGGCAGGGAATTCACCCCTCCACTTT. Protein: CASTIGAGNSPLHF. The genes are TRBV2 and TRBJ1-6, with D tentatively TRBD1 (5 bases). CDR1 is SNHLY and CDR2 is FYNNEI in the germline V gene. Trimming took off 7 bases at V and 7 bases at J, with 14 bases between the two ends. CDR3 length: 14 amino acids.

In its sample, this clonotype was seen once. The junction departs from germline at one end; a sequencing error may be responsible. The chain uses TRBV4-1 and TRBJ1-2; D gene unclear. Germline assignment: CDR1 MGHRA and CDR2 YSYEKL. The CDR3 sequence is 13 residues long. The CDR3 loop reads CASSQLDLYDYTF. CDR3 DNA sequence: TGCGCCAGCAGCCAACTGGACCTATATGACTACACCTTC.

The J gene is TRBJ1-5, the V gene TRBV9; D not resolved. Germline values: CDR1 SGDLS, CDR2 YYNGEE. With 0 bases removed from V and 5 bases from J, the gap between germline ends came to 9 bases. The CDR3 totals 14 residues. The CDR3, as DNA: TGTGCCAGCAGCGTAGTTGTGAGGGATCAGCCCCAGCATTTT. Its translation: CASSVVVRDQPQHF.

This clonotype was seen only a few times. This chain connects TRBV27 to TRBJ2-3; 7 bases align to TRBD2. This CDR3 has 15 residues. Germline CDR1 is MNHEY and CDR2 is SMNVEV (reference sequence). The V and J ends lost 2 bases and 0 bases, in that order; junction bases with no gene match: 2. This CDR3 reads CASSLGAGSTDTQYF. The DNA of the CDR3 is TGTGCCAGCAGTTTAGGAGCGGGGAGCACAGATACGCAGTATTTT.

Relative to its sample, this clonotype is hyperexpanded (1% or more). The chain carries TRBV7-2 and TRBJ2-7; D is undetermined. The CDR3 totals 14 residues. V was clipped by 3 bases and J by 0 bases, with 9 bases between them. The germline V gene has CDR1 SGHTA and CDR2 FQGNSA. CDR3 DNA: TGTGCCAGCAGCTTCGGCAGTAGCTCCTACGAGCAGTACTTC. Translation: CASSFGSSSYEQYF.

This clonotype was observed a handful of times. The chain is built from TRBV6-2 or TRBV6-3 and TRBJ1-5, with D hard to call. V lost 2 bases to trimming and J lost 5 bases, with 4 bases between them. Germline loops: CDR1 MNHEY, CDR2 SVGEGT. The CDR3 length is 12 residues. CDR3 nucleotides: TGTGCCAGCAGTTACGGGCATCAGCCCCAGCATTTT. It is translated as CASSYGHQPQHF.

The rearrangement links TRBV30 to TRBJ2-5; perhaps D is TRBD1 or TRBD2 (6 bases each). V was cut by 2 bases and J by 2 bases, with 12 bases left in between. CDR1 and CDR2 from the germline V gene are GTSNPN and SVGIG (reference sequence). The CDR3 runs to 14 residues. The CDR3 DNA sequence: TGTGCCTGGAGTAATGGGGGGCAGCAAGAGACCCAGTACTTC. It specifies CAWSNGGQQETQYF.

The chain has TRBV5-1 and TRBJ2-3; perhaps TRBD2 as D (5 bases). From germline, CDR1 is SGHRS and CDR2 YFSETQ. CDR3 size: 13 residues. Trimming left V 4 bases short and J 1 base short, with 7 bases between. The CDR3 spells CASSDGGTDTQYF. For the CDR3, the DNA is TGCGCCAGCAGCGACGGGGGCACAGATACGCAGTATTTT.

This clonotype was picked up a small number of times. The chain is built from TRBV23-1 and TRBJ2-2; D is unclear. TRBV23-1 has ORF status, its function being uncertain. The CDR3 has 15 residues. V dropped 1 base and J dropped 6 bases, with 12 bases sitting between them. CDR3 nucleotides: TGCGCCAGCAGTCAATTCTCCCAGGCGGCCGGGGAGCTGTTTTTT. Translated, it gives CASSQFSQAAGELFF.

The rearrangement joins TRBV5-4 to TRBJ2-2; D perhaps matches TRBD1 (5 bases). Germline CDR1 and CDR2: SGHNT and YYREEE (reference sequence). Trimming removed 4 bases at V and 1 base at J, with 11 bases between. This CDR3 is built from 15 residues. The CDR3 nucleotides read TGTGCCAGCAGCGCTGGACACGTGAACACCGGGGAGCTGTTTTTT. Protein: CASSAGHVNTGELFF.